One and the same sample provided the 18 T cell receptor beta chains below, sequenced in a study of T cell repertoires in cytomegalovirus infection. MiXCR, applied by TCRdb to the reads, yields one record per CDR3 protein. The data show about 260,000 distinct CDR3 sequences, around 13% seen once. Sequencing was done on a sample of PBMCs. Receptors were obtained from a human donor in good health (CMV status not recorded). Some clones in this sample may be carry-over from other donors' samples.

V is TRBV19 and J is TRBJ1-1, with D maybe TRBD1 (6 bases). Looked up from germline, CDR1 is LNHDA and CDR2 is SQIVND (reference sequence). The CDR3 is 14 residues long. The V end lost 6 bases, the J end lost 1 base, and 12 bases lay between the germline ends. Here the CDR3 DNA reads TGTGCCAGTAGAGGAACAGGGAGGAACACTGAAGCTTTCTTT. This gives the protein CASRGTGRNTEAFF.

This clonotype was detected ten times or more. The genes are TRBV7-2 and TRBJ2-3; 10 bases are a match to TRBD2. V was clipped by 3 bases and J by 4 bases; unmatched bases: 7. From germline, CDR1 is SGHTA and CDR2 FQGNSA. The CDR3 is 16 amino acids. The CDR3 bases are TGTGCCAGCAGCTTCAGGAGAGCGGGAGGGCCAGATACGCAGTATTTT. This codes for CASSFRRAGGPDTQYF.

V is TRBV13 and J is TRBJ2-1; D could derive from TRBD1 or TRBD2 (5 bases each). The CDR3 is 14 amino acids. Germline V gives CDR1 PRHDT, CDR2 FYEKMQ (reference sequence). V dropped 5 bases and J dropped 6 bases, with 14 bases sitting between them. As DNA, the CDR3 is TGTGCCAGCAGCCCTCCTTTTGGGGGCAATGAGCAGTTCTTC. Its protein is CASSPPFGGNEQFF.

The CDR3 sequence is CASSLRARTTSGAYEQYF. The CDR3 DNA is TGCGCCAGCAGCCTTCGGGCTCGTACTACTAGCGGGGCCTACGAGCAGTACTTC. The V call is TRBV5-1, the J call TRBJ2-7; 10 positions agree with TRBD2. The CDR3 spans 18 residues. Germline lookup yields CDR1 SGHRS and CDR2 YFSETQ. V trimming: 4 bases; J trimming: 2 bases; junction bases outside the gene matches: 15.

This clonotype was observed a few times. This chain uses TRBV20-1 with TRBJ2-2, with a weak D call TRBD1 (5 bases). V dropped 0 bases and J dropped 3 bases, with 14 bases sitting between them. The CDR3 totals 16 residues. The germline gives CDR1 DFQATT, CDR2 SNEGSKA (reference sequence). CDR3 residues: CSARDLKQGDTGELFF. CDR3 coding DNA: TGCAGTGCTAGAGACCTTAAGCAGGGCGACACCGGGGAGCTGTTTTTT.

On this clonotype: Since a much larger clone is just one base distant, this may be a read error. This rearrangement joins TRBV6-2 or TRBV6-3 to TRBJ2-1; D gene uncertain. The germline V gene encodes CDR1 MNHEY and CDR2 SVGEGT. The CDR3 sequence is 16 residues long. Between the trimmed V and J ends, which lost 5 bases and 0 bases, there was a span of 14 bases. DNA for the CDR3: TGTGCCAGCAGTAACCCCCGCGGCCCCTCCTACAATGAGCAGTTCTTC. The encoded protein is CASSNPRGPSYNEQFF.

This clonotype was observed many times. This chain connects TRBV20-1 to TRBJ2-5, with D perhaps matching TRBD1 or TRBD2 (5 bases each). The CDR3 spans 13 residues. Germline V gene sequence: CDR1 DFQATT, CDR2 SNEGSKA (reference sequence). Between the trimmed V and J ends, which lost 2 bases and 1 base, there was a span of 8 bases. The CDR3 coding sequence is TGCAGTGCTAGATCGGGGACCCAAGAGACCCAGTACTTC. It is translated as CSARSGTQETQYF.

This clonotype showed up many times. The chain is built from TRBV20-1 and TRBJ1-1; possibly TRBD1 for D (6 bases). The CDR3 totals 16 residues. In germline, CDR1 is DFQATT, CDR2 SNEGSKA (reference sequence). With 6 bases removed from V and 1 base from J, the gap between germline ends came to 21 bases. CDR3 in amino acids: CSAKKGGGGPNTEAFF. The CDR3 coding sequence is TGCAGTGCAAAAAAAGGGGGTGGTGGGCCGAACACTGAAGCTTTCTTT.

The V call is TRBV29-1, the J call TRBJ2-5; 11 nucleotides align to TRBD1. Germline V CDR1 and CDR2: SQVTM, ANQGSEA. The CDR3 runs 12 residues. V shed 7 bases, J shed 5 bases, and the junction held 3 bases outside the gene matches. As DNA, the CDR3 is TGCAGCGGCGGACAGGGGGCGGAGACCCAGTACTTC. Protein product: CSGGQGAETQYF.

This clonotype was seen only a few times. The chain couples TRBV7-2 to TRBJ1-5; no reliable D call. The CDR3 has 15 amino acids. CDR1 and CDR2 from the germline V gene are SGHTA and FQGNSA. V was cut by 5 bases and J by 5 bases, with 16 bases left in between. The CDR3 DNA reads TGTGCCAGCAGCCCCAATACGGGCGTAGATCAGCCCCAGCATTTT. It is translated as CASSPNTGVDQPQHF.

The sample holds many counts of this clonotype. The CDR3 nucleotides read TGTGCCAGCAGCCGGACTCCACAAGATACGCAGTATTTT. Protein: CASSRTPQDTQYF. The chain has TRBV7-3 and TRBJ2-3; D perhaps matches TRBD2 (5 bases). The CDR3 consists of 13 residues. Germline V gene data show CDR1 as SGHTA and CDR2 as FQGTGA. V was clipped by 5 bases and J by 5 bases, with 11 bases between them.

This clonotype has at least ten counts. The DNA for the CDR3 is TGCAGTGCACAGGCGGACAGGGACTTCACTGAAGCTTTCTTT. Encoded protein: CSAQADRDFTEAFF. The chain couples TRBV20-1 to TRBJ1-1, with 8 bases identical to TRBD1. The CDR3 totals 14 residues. Trimming took 6 bases from V and 4 from J; bases not matched to a gene: 10. The germline gives CDR1 DFQATT, CDR2 SNEGSKA (reference sequence).

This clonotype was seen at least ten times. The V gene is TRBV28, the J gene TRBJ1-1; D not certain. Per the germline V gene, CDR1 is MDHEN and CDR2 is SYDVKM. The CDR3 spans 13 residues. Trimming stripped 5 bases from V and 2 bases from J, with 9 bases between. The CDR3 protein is CASSIAVNTEAFF. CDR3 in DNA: TGTGCCAGCAGTATAGCGGTCAACACTGAAGCTTTCTTT.

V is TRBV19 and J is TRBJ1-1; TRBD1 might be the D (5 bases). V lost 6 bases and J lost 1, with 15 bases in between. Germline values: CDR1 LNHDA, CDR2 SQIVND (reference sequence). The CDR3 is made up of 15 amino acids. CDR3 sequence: CASSKPGTANTEAFF. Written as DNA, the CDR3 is TGTGCCAGTAGCAAGCCGGGGACGGCGAACACTGAAGCTTTCTTT.

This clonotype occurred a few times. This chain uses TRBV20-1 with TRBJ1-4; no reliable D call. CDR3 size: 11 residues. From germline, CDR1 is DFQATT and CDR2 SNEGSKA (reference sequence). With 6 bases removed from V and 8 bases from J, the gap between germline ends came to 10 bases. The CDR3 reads CSARREEKLFF. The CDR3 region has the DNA TGCAGTGCCAGACGAGAAGAAAAACTGTTTTTT.

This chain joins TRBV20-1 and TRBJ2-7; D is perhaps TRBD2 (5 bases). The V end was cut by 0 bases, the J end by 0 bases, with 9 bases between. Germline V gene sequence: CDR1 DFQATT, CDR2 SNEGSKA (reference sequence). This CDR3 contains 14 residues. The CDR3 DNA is TGCAGTGCTAGAGACCCTAGCACCTCCTACGAGCAGTACTTC. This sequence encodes CSARDPSTSYEQYF.

CDR3 amino acids: CASSGRGTYEQYF. The CDR3 nucleotides are TGTGCCAGCAGTGGCAGGGGAACCTACGAGCAGTACTTC. The chain combines TRBV25-1 with TRBJ2-7; the D gene is possibly TRBD1 (6 bases). V was cut by 4 bases and J by 2 bases, with 9 bases left in between. Germline loops: CDR1 MGHDK, CDR2 SYGVNS. CDR3 length: 13 residues.

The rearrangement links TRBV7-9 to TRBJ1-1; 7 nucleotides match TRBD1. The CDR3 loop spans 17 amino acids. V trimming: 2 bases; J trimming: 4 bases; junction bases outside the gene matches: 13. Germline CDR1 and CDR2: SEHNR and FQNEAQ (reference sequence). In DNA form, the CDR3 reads TGTGCCAGCAGCTTAACACTTAACAGGGGCTTTGGCACTGAAGCTTTCTTT. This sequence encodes CASSLTLNRGFGTEAFF.